This T cell receptor (beta chain) was identified in a study of cytotoxic CD8 clonotypes in ibrutinib-treated CLL. Overall study: Overall, 25 or so responses were partial and 2 complete; following median roughly six years, about 14 patients stayed remitted and some 12 progressed. Whole-study results and caveats: The study sampled sustained-remission and progressing patients at different times.

This table comes from immunoSEQ multiplex PCR, and its TCRdb copy is limited to in-frame clones, with some not included. The sample records about 130,000 clones, around three quarters being singletons. A remark on this clone: Its antigen is unknown.

V was shortened by 4 bases and J by 3 bases, with 16 bases between the two germline ends. This CDR3 comprises 16 residues. CDR1 and CDR2 from the germline V gene are WNHNN and SYGVQD (reference sequence). The receptor's source is a human donor with chronic lymphocytic leukemia. This sequence joins TRBV10-1 and TRBJ2-1; weak D call: TRBD2 (6 bases). The starting material was PBMCs, obtained after 12 months of ibrutinib treatment. The CDR3 DNA reads TGCGCCAGCAGTGGAGGGACTTATCCCCACTACAATGAGCAGTTCTTC. Residues: CASSGGTYPHYNEQFF.